These 9 T cell receptor beta chains came from one sample sequenced in a study of cytotoxic CD8 clonotypes in ibrutinib-treated CLL. Here immunoSEQ multiplex PCR was the method, and the copy in TCRdb shows in-frame clones only, minus some. The table records around 250,000 clones, 70% of them present only once. This material consisted of PBMCs, taken after 24 months of ibrutinib treatment. The source of these receptors is a human donor with chronic lymphocytic leukemia.

The chain recombines TRBV7-3 with TRBJ2-3, with 12 bases aligning to TRBD2. Trimming took 5 bases from V and 0 from J; bases not matched to a gene: 6. This CDR3 contains 17 residues. Germline CDR1 SGHTA, CDR2 FQGTGA. The CDR3 here is CASSPGLAGHSTDTQYF. The CDR3, as DNA: TGTGCCAGCAGCCCCGGACTAGCGGGACATAGCACAGATACGCAGTATTTT.

The V gene is TRBV27, the J gene TRBJ2-2, with 11 bases that match TRBD2. The trim removed 11 bases at V and 8 bases at J, leaving 10 bases unmatched. The germline V gene encodes CDR1 MNHEY and CDR2 SMNVEV (reference sequence). The CDR3 loop spans 14 amino acids. CDR3 in amino acids: CAAGTSGPGGELFF. The CDR3 nucleotides are TGTGCCGCCGGGACTAGCGGACCCGGGGGGGAGCTGTTTTTT.

This clone was recorded once. The chain has TRBV6-1 and TRBJ1-2; weak D call: TRBD1 (5 bases). The CDR3 covers 15 residues. In germline, CDR1 is MNHNS, CDR2 SASEGT. The germline V and J ends were trimmed by 2 bases and 4 bases, with 14 bases remaining between them. CDR3 protein: CASSESKGKFYGYTF. The CDR3 nucleotides read TGTGCCAGCAGTGAATCGAAGGGGAAATTCTATGGCTACACCTTC.

This sequence joins TRBV6-5 and TRBJ2-7; D gene unclear. From germline, CDR1 is MNHEY and CDR2 SVGAGI. The CDR3 runs to 13 residues. The ends were cut back, 1 base at V and 2 bases at J, with 6 bases in the middle. The CDR3 region is CASSYLGTYEQYF. DNA for the CDR3: TGTGCCAGCAGTTACTTAGGTACCTACGAGCAGTACTTC.

This clone was recorded a few times. This chain links TRBV7-9 with TRBJ2-2; D might be TRBD1 or TRBD2, each matching 5 bases. Trimming left V 4 bases short and J 4 bases short, with 13 bases between. Germline V gene sequence: CDR1 SEHNR, CDR2 FQNEAQ (reference sequence). The CDR3 sequence is 15 residues long. CDR3 DNA sequence: TGTGCCAGCAGCTCCACTGGGGCGGGCACCGGGGAGCTGTTTTTT. Protein sequence: CASSSTGAGTGELFF.

The CDR3, as DNA: TGTGCCAGCTCACCACAGTCGGGACTAGGGGCCACAGATACGCAGTATTTT. Residues: CASSPQSGLGATDTQYF. The rearrangement links TRBV18 to TRBJ2-3; 8 bases agree with TRBD2. CDR1 KGHSH and CDR2 LQKENI come from the germline V gene. J lost 2 bases, V lost 1 base, and 8 bases had no gene match. The CDR3 covers 17 residues.

The chain uses TRBV27 and TRBJ2-7; D is unresolved. This CDR3 has 12 residues. The V gene lost 2 bases and the J gene lost 7 bases, with 9 bases spanning the gap. Germline loops: CDR1 MNHEY, CDR2 SMNVEV (reference sequence). The CDR3 nucleotides read TGTGCCAGCAGTTTAGGGTTCGGAGAGCAGTACTTC. This encodes CASSLGFGEQYF.

The rearrangement uses TRBV6-5 and TRBJ2-7, with a possible D match to TRBD1 (6 bases). This CDR3 has 14 residues. Trimming stripped 4 bases from V and 3 bases from J, with 13 bases between. Germline CDR1 and CDR2: MNHEY and SVGAGI. CDR3 nucleotides: TGTGCCAGCAGTTTAACCGGACAGATCTACGAGCAGTACTTC. Amino acids: CASSLTGQIYEQYF.

This chain connects TRBV9 to TRBJ2-1, with TRBD2 matching over 9 bases. Germline V CDR1 and CDR2: SGDLS, YYNGEE. V shed 3 bases, J shed 7 bases, and the junction held 11 bases outside the gene matches. This CDR3 spans 16 amino acids. The CDR3 DNA sequence: TGTGCCAGCAGCGGCCTCGCGGGAGGGACGGCTAATGAGCAGTTCTTC. Its translation is CASSGLAGGTANEQFF.